The present T cell receptor beta chain was sequenced within a study of shared clonotypes between healthy human individuals. Findings and limits, study-wide: Memory subsets generally showed lower estimated richness than naive subsets.

The DNA input per sorted-subset replicate PCR was 150 to 200 ng, corresponding to around 30,000 T cell genomes. In the source study's methods: ImmunoSEQ only sent back junction sequences with no quality scores, so filtering was done differently. TCRdb's table, derived via immunoSEQ multiplex PCR, lists solely in-frame clones and lacks some. Clone size and V and J calls were adopted from that table, with D and trimming inferred from the DNA. The sample shows some 2,000,000 clones, around 95% of them seen only once. From germline, CDR1 is WSHSY and CDR2 SAAADI. The ends were cut back, 3 bases at V and 1 base at J, with 13 bases in the middle. This CDR3 is 16 amino acids long. Turning to this clone: Its antigen remains unidentified.

The clonotype originates from a man aged 18 to 29 in good health. V and J are TRBV10-2 and TRBJ1-5; D remains ambiguous. Sequenced: naive CD4+ T cells sorted from blood. Subset noted: CD45RA+ positively selected. CDR3 DNA sequence: TGCGCCAGCAGTGACGCCATGGTGAGCAGCAATCAGCCCCAGCATTTT. Translating gives CASSDAMVSSNQPQHF.